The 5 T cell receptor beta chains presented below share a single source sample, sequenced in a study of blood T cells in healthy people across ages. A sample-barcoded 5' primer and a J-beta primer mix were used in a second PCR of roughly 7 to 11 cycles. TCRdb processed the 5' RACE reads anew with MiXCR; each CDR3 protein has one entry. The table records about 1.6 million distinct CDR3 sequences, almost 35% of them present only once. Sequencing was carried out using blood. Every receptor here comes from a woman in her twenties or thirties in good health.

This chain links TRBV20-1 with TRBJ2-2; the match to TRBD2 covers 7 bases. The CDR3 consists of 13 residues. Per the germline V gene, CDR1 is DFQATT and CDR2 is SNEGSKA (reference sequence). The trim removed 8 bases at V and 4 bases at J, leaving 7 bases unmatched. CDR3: CSTGLTGTGELFF. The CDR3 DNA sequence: TGCAGTACGGGACTAACGGGCACCGGGGAGCTGTTTTTT.

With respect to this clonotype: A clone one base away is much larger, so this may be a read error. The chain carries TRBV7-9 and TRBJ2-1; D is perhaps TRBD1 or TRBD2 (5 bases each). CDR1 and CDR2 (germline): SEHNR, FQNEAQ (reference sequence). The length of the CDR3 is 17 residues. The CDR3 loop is CTSSTPGLVGDHHEQFF. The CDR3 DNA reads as TGTACCAGCAGTACCCCAGGGTTAGTGGGAGACCACCATGAGCAGTTCTTC. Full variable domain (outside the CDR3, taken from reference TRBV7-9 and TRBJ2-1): DTGVSQNPRHKITKRGQNVTFRCDPISEHNRLYWYRQTLGQGPEFLTYFQNEAQLEKSRLLSDRFSAERPKGSFSTLEIQRTEQGDSAMYLCTSSTPGLVGDHHEQFFGPGTRLTVL.

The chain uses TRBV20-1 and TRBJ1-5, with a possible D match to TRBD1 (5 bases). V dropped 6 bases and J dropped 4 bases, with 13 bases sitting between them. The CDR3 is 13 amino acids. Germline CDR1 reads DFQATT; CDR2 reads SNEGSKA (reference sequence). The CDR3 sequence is CSARGKQNQPQHF. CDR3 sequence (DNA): TGCAGTGCCCGGGGCAAACAGAATCAGCCCCAGCATTTT.

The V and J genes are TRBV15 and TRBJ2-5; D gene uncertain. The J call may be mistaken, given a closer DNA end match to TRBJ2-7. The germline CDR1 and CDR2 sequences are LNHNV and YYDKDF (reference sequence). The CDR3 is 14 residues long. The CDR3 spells CATSREGLSYEQYF. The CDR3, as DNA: TGTGCCACCAGCAGAGAAGGGTTATCCTACGAGCAGTACTTC.

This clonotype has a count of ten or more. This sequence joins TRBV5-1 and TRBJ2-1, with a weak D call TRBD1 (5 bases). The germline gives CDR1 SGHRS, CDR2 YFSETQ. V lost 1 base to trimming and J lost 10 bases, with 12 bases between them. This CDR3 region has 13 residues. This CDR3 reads CASSLSPGQEQFF. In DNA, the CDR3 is TGCGCCAGCAGCTTGTCCCCAGGGCAGGAGCAGTTCTTC.